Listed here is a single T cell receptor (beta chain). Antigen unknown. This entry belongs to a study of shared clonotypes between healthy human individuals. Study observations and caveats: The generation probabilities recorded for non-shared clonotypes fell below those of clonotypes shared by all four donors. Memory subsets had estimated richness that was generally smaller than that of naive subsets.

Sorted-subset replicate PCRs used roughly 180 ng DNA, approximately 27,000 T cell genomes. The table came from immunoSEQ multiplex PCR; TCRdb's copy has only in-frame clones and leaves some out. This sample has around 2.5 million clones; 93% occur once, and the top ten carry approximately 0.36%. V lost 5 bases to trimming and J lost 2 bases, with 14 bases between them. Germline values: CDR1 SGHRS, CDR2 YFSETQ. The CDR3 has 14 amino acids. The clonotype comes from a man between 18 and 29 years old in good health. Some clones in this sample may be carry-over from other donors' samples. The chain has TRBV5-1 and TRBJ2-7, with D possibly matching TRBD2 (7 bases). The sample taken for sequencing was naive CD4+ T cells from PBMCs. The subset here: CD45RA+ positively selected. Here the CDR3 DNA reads TGCGCCAGCAGTTGGACGGGGGGCACCTACGAGCAGTACTTC. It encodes CASSWTGGTYEQYF.